Each of the 14 T cell receptor beta chains below was sequenced from the same sample in a study of regulatory T cells in long-lasting Graves disease. Time point specified: newly diagnosed GD, antithyroid drugs for less than 3 months. Scientists built the TCR library using RNA that was extracted from PBMCs. Construction of the TCR beta libraries employed iRepertoire HTBI primers in conjunction with Arm-PCR of CDR3 regions. TCRdb re-derived calls from the multiplex PCR reads in MiXCR, one entry per CDR3 protein. The sample contains 420,000 or so distinct CDR3 sequences, over 15% of which appear only once. The same data also contributed to another study, on T cells in Graves' hyperthyroidism and ophthalmopathy.

The starting material was peripheral blood mononuclear cells (PBMCs), obtained at new diagnosis, from a patient treated with antithyroid drugs. The receptors originated from a woman aged 18-29 years with Graves disease.

In its sample, this clonotype was seen many times. The chain employs TRBV6-2 or TRBV6-3 and TRBJ2-1, with 12 bases identical to TRBD2. The germline V gene encodes CDR1 MNHEY and CDR2 SVGEGT. The junction had 8 bases not matched to a gene; V was cut back by 5 bases and J by 9 bases. There are 15 residues in the CDR3. CDR3 residues: CASSVGLAGLSEQFF. CDR3 bases: TGTGCCAGCAGTGTGGGACTAGCGGGTTTATCTGAGCAGTTCTTC.

The V and J genes are TRBV19 and TRBJ2-7, with D tentatively TRBD1 (6 bases). The CDR3 has 13 residues. V lost 5 bases and J lost 6, with 14 bases in between. Germline V gene sequence: CDR1 LNHDA, CDR2 SQIVND (reference sequence). The DNA for the CDR3 is TGTGCCAGTAGTGCGGACAGAGCCTGCGAGCAGTACTTC. This codes for CASSADRACEQYF.

Many counts were recorded for this clonotype. The CDR3 DNA is TGTGCCAGCAGTTCCAACGGGGTATATGGCTACACCTTC. The encoded protein is CASSSNGVYGYTF. The chain carries TRBV27 and TRBJ1-2; the D is unclear. The CDR3 runs 13 residues. The germline V gene has CDR1 MNHEY and CDR2 SMNVEV (reference sequence). Trimming removed 4 bases at V and 5 bases at J, with 11 bases between.

For this clonotype: One base away lies a much larger clone, so this may be a sequencing read error. The rearrangement uses TRBV20-1 and TRBJ2-1; maybe TRBD2 (5 bases). The germline CDR1 and CDR2 sequences are DFQATT and SNEGSKA (reference sequence). This CDR3 spans 15 amino acids. The CDR3 sequence is CSVRDPAATYNGQFF. The CDR3 nucleotides read TGCAGTGTCAGAGACCCAGCGGCTACTTACAATGGGCAGTTCTTC.

This clonotype was seen only a few times. As DNA, the CDR3 is TGTGCCAGAGGGACTAGCGGGAACGTTGAGCAGTTCTTC. Protein: CARGTSGNVEQFF. The rearrangement links TRBV6-2 or TRBV6-3 to TRBJ2-1, with 13 bases aligning to TRBD2. This CDR3 is built from 13 residues. Looked up from germline, CDR1 is MNHEY and CDR2 is SVGEGT. V dropped 9 bases and J dropped 9; count of bases not matched to a gene: 5.

V gene TRBV2 combines with J gene TRBJ1-1; D call uncertain. The V gene's germline CDR1 is SNHLY and CDR2 FYNNEI. The CDR3 totals 13 residues. Trimming removed 8 bases at V and 1 base at J, with 11 bases between. The CDR3 loop reads CASHPDGNTEAFF. In DNA, the CDR3 is TGTGCCAGCCATCCGGACGGGAACACTGAAGCTTTCTTT.

This clonotype has ten or more counts. The V gene is TRBV6-1, the J gene TRBJ1-2; D is possibly TRBD1 (5 bases). Trimming took off 5 bases at V and 5 bases at J, with 12 bases between the two ends. Per germline, CDR1 MNHNS and CDR2 SASEGT. There are 13 residues in the CDR3. The DNA of the CDR3 is TGTGCCAGCAGTAAAGGGGAAAAGTATGGCTACACCTTC. It is translated as CASSKGEKYGYTF.

This clonotype was picked up many times. The rearrangement links TRBV27 to TRBJ2-1; the match to TRBD1 covers 10 bases. V dropped 2 bases and J dropped 6; count of bases not matched to a gene: 7. CDR1 and CDR2 from the germline V gene are MNHEY and SMNVEV (reference sequence). CDR3 size: 16 residues. Here the CDR3 reads CASSLMGTGVGNEQFF. The DNA for the CDR3 is TGTGCCAGCAGTTTAATGGGGACAGGGGTGGGCAATGAGCAGTTCTTC.

This rearrangement joins TRBV20-1 to TRBJ2-1; 7 bases align to TRBD2. Unmatched junction bases numbered 3, after V lost 1 base and J lost 0 bases. This CDR3 has 15 amino acids. The germline gives CDR1 DFQATT, CDR2 SNEGSKA (reference sequence). The CDR3 coding sequence is TGCAGTGCTAGAGCTAGCGGTAACTCCTACAATGAGCAGTTCTTC. It is translated as CSARASGNSYNEQFF.

V and J are TRBV19 and TRBJ2-7, with 7 bases lining up with TRBD2. CDR3 size: 14 residues. The germline V gene encodes CDR1 LNHDA and CDR2 SQIVND (reference sequence). The V and J ends lost 10 bases and 0 bases, in that order; junction bases with no gene match: 9. The DNA of the CDR3 is TGTGCCACCGGGGATGGCGGGAGCTCCTACGAGCAGTACTTC. It is translated as CATGDGGSSYEQYF.

This clonotype was recorded a few times. One base away lies a much larger clone, so this may be a sequencing read error. This chain joins TRBV28 and TRBJ1-1, with TRBD1 as a possible D gene (6 bases). The CDR3 runs to 17 residues. Germline lookup yields CDR1 MDHEN and CDR2 SYDVKM. CDR3 sequence: CASSLGNQQGSLAEASF. The CDR3 DNA reads as TGTGCCAGCAGTTTAGGCAACCAACAGGGCTCTCTGGCTGAAGCTTCCTTT.

The chain employs TRBV10-3 and TRBJ1-5, with D uncertain. From germline, CDR1 is ENHRY and CDR2 SYGVKD. Trimming removed 10 bases from V and 5 bases from J, with 18 bases in between. The CDR3 has 14 residues. The CDR3 loop reads CATAREVSYQPQHF. The CDR3, as DNA: TGTGCCACCGCGCGGGAAGTATCGTATCAGCCCCAGCATTTT.

The table lists this clonotype with a few counts. The chain links TRBV7-9 to TRBJ2-1; TRBD2 matches 8 bases. V lost 0 bases to trimming and J lost 4 bases; unmatched junction nucleotides: 8. Germline values: CDR1 SEHNR, CDR2 FQNEAQ (reference sequence). CDR3 length: 17 amino acids. Here the CDR3 DNA reads TGTGCCAGCAGCTTAGCGCTACTAGCGGATTTATACAATGAGCAGTTCTTC. Protein product: CASSLALLADLYNEQFF.

This clonotype has ten or more counts. CDR3 nucleotides: TGTGCCAGCAGTTTAACGGTCCTCAGGGCTAGCAATCAGCCCCAGCATTTT. Translated: CASSLTVLRASNQPQHF. V gene TRBV28 combines with J gene TRBJ1-5, with D possibly TRBD1 on 5 matching bases. The CDR3 contains 17 residues. The V end was cut by 2 bases, the J end by 0 bases, with 14 bases between. Germline CDR1 MDHEN, CDR2 SYDVKM. The variable domain in full, completed from reference TRBV28 and TRBJ1-5, reads DVKVTQSSRYLVKRTGEKVFLECVQDMDHENMFWYRQDPGLGLRLIYFSYDVKMKEKGDIPEGYSVSREKKERFSLILESASTNQTSMYLCASSLTVLRASNQPQHFGDGTRLSIL.